Each of the 10 T cell receptor beta chains below was sequenced from the same sample in a study of blood T cell repertoires in COVID-19. Measured with immunoSEQ multiplex PCR; TCRdb has only the in-frame clones, and not every one. Among fewer than 200,000 clones listed, 83% were seen once. The sequencing sample was made of peripheral blood. The receptors were gathered from a woman in her seventies with COVID-19, enrolled during active disease.

The chain couples TRBV5-5 to TRBJ1-6; no firm D call. The CDR3 length is 14 residues. The V gene's germline CDR1 is SGHKS and CDR2 YYEKEE (reference sequence). Trimming stripped 0 bases from V and 5 bases from J, with 6 bases between. This CDR3 is CASSLELDNSPLHF. CDR3 bases: TGTGCCAGCAGCTTGGAACTCGATAATTCACCCCTCCACTTT.

J is TRBJ2-2 and V is TRBV14; TRBD2 agrees at 14 bases. V was pared by 2 bases and J by 4 bases, with 15 bases of the junction left unmatched. CDR3 length: 21 amino acids. Germline V lookup: CDR1 SGHDN, CDR2 FVKESK. The CDR3 protein is CASSQKRLAGGPGVTTGELFF. The DNA of the CDR3 is TGTGCCAGCAGCCAAAAGCGACTAGCGGGAGGGCCGGGAGTCACCACCGGGGAGCTGTTTTTT. The whole variable domain, remainder taken from reference TRBV14 and TRBJ2-2, is EAGVTQFPSHSVIEKGQTVTLRCDPISGHDNLYWYRRVMGKEIKFLLHFVKESKQDESGMPNNRFLAERTGGTYSTLKVQPAELEDSGVYFCASSQKRLAGGPGVTTGELFFGEGSRLTVL.

The V call is TRBV24-1, the J call TRBJ2-2; 7 bases match TRBD2. The CDR3 length is 15 residues. Germline V gives CDR1 KGHDR, CDR2 SFDVKD. V dropped 6 bases and J dropped 5; count of bases not matched to a gene: 8. As DNA, the CDR3 is TGTGCCACCAGTAACCGGGAGGTAGCGACCGGGGAGCTGTTTTTT. This sequence encodes CATSNREVATGELFF.

This sequence joins TRBV3-1 (or the pseudogene TRBV3-2) and TRBJ1-2; D call uncertain. V shed 1 base and J shed 7 bases, with 13 bases lying between them. From germline, CDR1 is LGHDT and CDR2 YNNKEL (reference sequence). CDR3 length: 14 amino acids. The CDR3 region has the DNA TGTGCCAGCAGCCAAGCACGGAAAGAGGGTGGCTACACCTTC. Amino acids: CASSQARKEGGYTF.

The V call is TRBV29-1, the J call TRBJ2-3; D gene ambiguous. Germline CDR1 and CDR2: SQVTM and ANQGSEA. The V end lost 7 bases, the J end lost 1 base, and 12 bases lay between the germline ends. The CDR3 sequence is 13 residues long. The CDR3 sequence is CSGAIRRTDTQYF. CDR3 bases: TGCAGCGGGGCGATACGCCGCACAGATACGCAGTATTTT.

This clone was seen only once. The genes are TRBV19 and TRBJ2-3; 15 nucleotides match TRBD2. With V trimmed by 5 bases and J by 6 bases, 6 bases remained unmatched. The germline gives CDR1 LNHDA, CDR2 SQIVND (reference sequence). This CDR3 has 16 residues. The CDR3 spells CASSAGLAGGTDTQYF. Here the CDR3 DNA reads TGTGCCAGTAGTGCAGGACTAGCGGGAGGGACGGATACGCAGTATTTT.

The chain carries TRBV28 and TRBJ2-3, with 8 bases identical to TRBD1. This CDR3 region has 15 residues. Germline V lookup: CDR1 MDHEN, CDR2 SYDVKM. With V trimmed by 5 bases and J by 6 bases, 10 bases remained unmatched. The CDR3 loop is CASSLIGQGFDTQYF. CDR3 nucleotides: TGTGCCAGCAGTCTGATCGGACAGGGATTTGATACGCAGTATTTT.

This clone was counted a single time. The chain joins TRBV7-2 to TRBJ1-3, with 8 nucleotides matching TRBD1. CDR1 and CDR2 from the germline V gene are SGHTA and FQGNSA. The junction had 2 bases not matched to a gene; V was cut back by 3 bases and J by 1 base. CDR3 length: 15 residues. DNA of the CDR3: TGTGCCAGCAGCTTGCAGGGGGCTTCTGGAAACACCATATATTTT. It encodes CASSLQGASGNTIYF.

The chain joins TRBV19 to TRBJ1-5; D unresolved. This CDR3 is 13 amino acids long. V was shortened by 7 bases and J by 3 bases, with 10 bases between the two germline ends. Germline-derived CDR1 and CDR2 are LNHDA and SQIVND (reference sequence). This CDR3 is CASKSYTNQPQHF. CDR3 sequence (DNA): TGTGCCAGTAAGAGTTATACCAATCAGCCCCAGCATTTT. Based on the CDR3 plus reference TRBV19 and TRBJ1-5, the full variable domain is DGGITQSPKYLFRKEGQNVTLSCEQNLNHDAMYWYRQDPGQGLRLIYYSQIVNDFQKGDIAEGYSVSREKKESFPLTVTSAQKNPTAFYLCASKSYTNQPQHFGDGTRLSIL.

The rearrangement links TRBV5-1 to TRBJ1-6; the match to TRBD1 covers 7 bases. V was clipped by 2 bases and J by 10 bases; unmatched bases: 9. Looked up from germline, CDR1 is SGHRS and CDR2 is YFSETQ. The CDR3 consists of 15 residues. In nucleotides, the CDR3 is TGCGCCAGCAGCTTTTCTGGAGGGGACAGATCACCCCTCCACTTT. This gives the protein CASSFSGGDRSPLHF. The full variable domain, with the rest looked up from reference TRBV5-1 and TRBJ1-6, is KAGVTQTPRYLIKTRGQQVTLSCSPISGHRSVSWYQQTPGQGLQFLFEYFSETQRNKGNFPGRFSGRQFSNSRSEMNVSTLELGDSALYLCASSFSGGDRSPLHFGNGTRLTVT.